The 24 T cell receptor beta chains below all came from one sample that was sequenced in a study of blood T cell repertoires in COVID-19. The repertoire was sequenced with immunoSEQ multiplex PCR; TCRdb's copy has only in-frame clones and lacks some. Among roughly 200,000 clones, approximately 86% were seen once, and the ten largest hold approximately 4.2%. Sequencing input: PBMCs or T cells enriched from blood (not recorded which). These receptors were taken from a woman aged 40 to 50 with acute COVID-19.

V and J are TRBV11-3 and TRBJ2-1; 13 positions match TRBD2. CDR1 and CDR2 (germline): SGHNT, YENEEA. With 5 bases clipped from V and 7 bases from J, the junction kept 5 bases outside the gene matches. The CDR3 has 15 amino acids. For the CDR3, the DNA is TGTGCCAGCAGCCAACTAGCGGGAGGGGGGAATGAGCAGTTCTTC. Its translation: CASSQLAGGGNEQFF.

The chain uses TRBV7-2 and TRBJ2-3; 10 bases are shared with TRBD2. Trimming at V came to 3 bases and at J to 5 bases, leaving 8 bases not matched to a gene. This CDR3 is built from 16 residues. Germline CDR1 and CDR2: SGHTA and FQGNSA. The CDR3 DNA reads as TGTGCCAGCAGCTTCAGCACTAGCGGGACGAGAGATACGCAGTATTTT. Amino acids: CASSFSTSGTRDTQYF.

The rearrangement joins TRBV10-3 to TRBJ2-3; the D is unclear. V was shortened by 3 bases and J by 4 bases, with 5 bases between the two germline ends. The CDR3 totals 12 residues. The germline CDR1 and CDR2 sequences are ENHRY and SYGVKD. Written as DNA, the CDR3 is TGTGCCATCAGTGAAGCTGCAGATACGCAGTATTTT. It codes for CAISEAADTQYF.

The chain is built from TRBV18 and TRBJ1-1, with 7 bases lining up with TRBD1. Germline values: CDR1 KGHSH, CDR2 LQKENI. This CDR3 is 14 amino acids long. Germline trimming cut 4 bases from V and 0 bases from J; bases unmatched to any gene: 2. The CDR3 DNA sequence: TGTGCCAGCTCACAACAGGGGATGAACACTGAAGCTTTCTTT. This sequence encodes CASSQQGMNTEAFF.

CDR3 protein: CASAYGDEQYF. DNA of the CDR3: TGTGCCAGCGCTTACGGGGACGAGCAGTACTTC. The chain is built from TRBV3-1 (or the pseudogene TRBV3-2) and TRBJ2-7, with D possibly matching TRBD2 (5 bases). Germline CDR1 and CDR2: LGHDT and YNNKEL (reference sequence). V was shortened by 8 bases and J by 5 bases, with 10 bases between the two germline ends. The CDR3 contains 11 residues.

V is TRBV28 and J is TRBJ2-1, with TRBD2 matching over 13 bases. The V gene's germline CDR1 is MDHEN and CDR2 SYDVKM. This CDR3 contains 15 residues. With V trimmed by 4 bases and J by 10 bases, 7 bases remained unmatched. This CDR3 reads CASSSGLAGAGEQFF. The CDR3 nucleotides are TGTGCCAGCAGTTCAGGACTAGCGGGAGCAGGGGAGCAGTTCTTC. Complete variable domain (other parts from reference TRBV28 and TRBJ2-1): DVKVTQSSRYLVKRTGEKVFLECVQDMDHENMFWYRQDPGLGLRLIYFSYDVKMKEKGDIPEGYSVSREKKERFSLILESASTNQTSMYLCASSSGLAGAGEQFFGPGTRLTVL.

V is TRBV5-5 and J is TRBJ2-3; 8 nucleotides align to TRBD2. V lost 8 bases, J lost 4 bases, and 9 bases stayed unmatched. The germline V gene has CDR1 SGHKS and CDR2 YYEKEE (reference sequence). The CDR3 totals 14 residues. CDR3 sequence: CASSGTRFPDTQYF. For the CDR3, the DNA is TGTGCCAGTTCCGGGACTAGATTTCCAGATACGCAGTATTTT.

The J gene is TRBJ1-2, the V gene TRBV4-2; D not resolved. Trimming cost V 3 bases and J 6 bases, with 14 bases left between them. Germline-derived CDR1 and CDR2 are LGHNA and YNFKEQ. The CDR3 length is 14 residues. The DNA for the CDR3 is TGTGCCAGCAGCCAGGAGAAACGGCCCAATGGCTACACCTTC. The encoded protein is CASSQEKRPNGYTF.

The chain carries TRBV7-2 and TRBJ2-4; TRBD2 matches 8 bases. Germline V gene data show CDR1 as SGHTA and CDR2 as FQGNSA. This CDR3 contains 16 residues. V was clipped by 3 bases and J by 5 bases; unmatched bases: 9. CDR3 sequence: CASSLIGGGPENIQYF. CDR3 DNA sequence: TGTGCCAGCAGCTTGATCGGGGGGGGTCCTGAAAACATTCAGTACTTC. The full variable domain, rest sourced from reference TRBV7-2 and TRBJ2-4, is GAGVSQSPSNKVTEKGKDVELRCDPISGHTALYWYRQSLGQGLEFLIYFQGNSAPDKSGLPSDRFSAERTGGSVSTLTIQRTQQEDSAVYLCASSLIGGGPENIQYFGAGTRLSVL.

J is TRBJ2-1 and V is TRBV11-2; TRBD2 agrees at 7 bases. In germline, CDR1 is SGHAT, CDR2 FQNNGV. This CDR3 has 15 amino acids. The V and J ends lost 1 base and 4 bases, in that order; junction bases with no gene match: 4. CDR3 DNA: TGTGCCAGCAGCTTAGTGGCTAGCGGATACAATGAGCAGTTCTTC. Amino acid sequence: CASSLVASGYNEQFF.

The chain joins TRBV6-4 to TRBJ2-1, with unresolved D. The CDR3 has 14 amino acids. Germline V gene lookup returns CDR1 MRHNA and CDR2 SNTAGT. V lost 5 bases and J lost 10, with 18 bases in between. CDR3 loop: CASSPAVARGEQFF. Here the CDR3 DNA reads TGTGCCAGCAGTCCGGCGGTTGCCCGCGGAGAGCAGTTCTTC.

The chain is built from TRBV11-2 and TRBJ1-2; 7 positions match TRBD1. From germline, CDR1 is SGHAT and CDR2 FQNNGV. The trim removed 0 bases at V and 7 bases at J, leaving 8 bases unmatched. The CDR3 spans 15 residues. This CDR3 reads CASSLDTGTVFGYTF. The CDR3 nucleotides are TGTGCCAGCAGCTTAGACACCGGGACAGTCTTTGGCTACACCTTC. Using reference TRBV11-2 and TRBJ1-2 for the parts outside the CDR3, the full variable domain is EAGVAQSPRYKIIEKRQSVAFWCNPISGHATLYWYQQILGQGPKLLIQFQNNGVVDDSQLPKDRFSAERLKGVDSTLKIQPAKLEDSAVYLCASSLDTGTVFGYTFGSGTRLTVV.

In its sample, this clone was seen once. This chain links TRBV9 with TRBJ1-2, with D possibly being TRBD1 (5 bases). The CDR3 length is 15 residues. Germline values: CDR1 SGDLS, CDR2 YYNGEE. Trimming pared 4 bases from V and 3 bases from J, leaving 16 bases between. CDR3 loop: CASSPRGGKDYGYTF. In DNA, the CDR3 is TGTGCCAGCAGCCCACGCGGGGGGAAGGACTATGGCTACACCTTC.

The V gene is TRBV6-6, the J gene TRBJ2-6, with no clear D. CDR3 size: 15 residues. Trimming stripped 6 bases from V and 0 bases from J, with 9 bases between. Per the germline V gene, CDR1 is MNHNY and CDR2 is SVGAGI (reference sequence). The CDR3 nucleotides read TGTGCCAGCAGGAGCTCAGGCTCTGGGGCCAACGTCCTGACTTTC. Translation: CASRSSGSGANVLTF.

The rearrangement links TRBV7-3 to TRBJ2-5; 7 nucleotides match TRBD1. The ends lost 5 bases at V and 5 bases at J; junction bases unmatched: 11. Germline lookup yields CDR1 SGHTA and CDR2 FQGTGA. This CDR3 comprises 15 residues. CDR3 coding DNA: TGTGCCAGCAGCCCCCGACAGGGTAGAGGGGAGACCCAGTACTTC. This gives the protein CASSPRQGRGETQYF. The full variable domain, with the rest looked up from reference TRBV7-3 and TRBJ2-5, is GAGVSQTPSNKVTEKGKYVELRCDPISGHTALYWYRQSLGQGPEFLIYFQGTGAADDSGLPNDRFFAVRPEGSVSTLKIQRTERGDSAVYLCASSPRQGRGETQYFGPGTRLLVL.

The chain couples TRBV24-1 to TRBJ2-4; perhaps TRBD1 as D (5 bases). The V end lost 2 bases, the J end lost 0 bases, and 13 bases lay between the germline ends. Germline lookup yields CDR1 KGHDR and CDR2 SFDVKD. This CDR3 contains 17 residues. The CDR3 reads CATSDSTGDSAKNIQYF. The CDR3 DNA sequence: TGTGCCACCAGTGATTCAACAGGTGATTCAGCCAAAAACATTCAGTACTTC.

The chain carries TRBV29-1 and TRBJ2-1; 9 nucleotides match TRBD2. V shed 4 bases and J 6 bases; nucleotides not matched to a gene: 4. CDR1 and CDR2 from the germline V gene are SQVTM and ANQGSEA. The CDR3 is 13 residues long. The CDR3 reads CSVVLAGANEQFF. For the CDR3, the DNA is TGCAGCGTTGTTTTAGCGGGAGCCAATGAGCAGTTCTTC.

The gene calls are TRBV2 and TRBJ2-6, with TRBD1 matching 7 bases. CDR3 length equals 18 residues. Germline trimming cut 6 bases from V and 0 bases from J; bases unmatched to any gene: 11. The germline gives CDR1 SNHLY, CDR2 FYNNEI. The CDR3 reads CASSPQVGQFSGANVLTF. For the CDR3, the DNA is TGTGCCAGCAGCCCTCAGGTGGGACAGTTCTCTGGGGCCAACGTCCTGACTTTC.

V and J are TRBV18 and TRBJ2-1; D is possibly TRBD1 or TRBD2 (7 bases each). Looked up from germline, CDR1 is KGHSH and CDR2 is LQKENI. Trimming shortened V by 6 bases and J by 2 bases, and 11 bases separated the two germline ends. This CDR3 is 14 amino acids long. DNA of the CDR3: TGTGCCAGCTCCCCAGGGGGGGCCTACAATGAGCAGTTCTTC. It is translated as CASSPGGAYNEQFF.

This clone was observed a few times. The CDR3 DNA is TGTGCCAGCAGGAGGCCTTTCTACGAGCAGTACTTC. Amino acids: CASRRPFYEQYF. The chain employs TRBV12-3 or TRBV12-4 and TRBJ2-7; D is uncertain. The CDR3 has 12 amino acids. Trimming shortened V by 6 bases and J by 3 bases, and 9 bases separated the two germline ends.

This clone was counted only a few times. The chain combines TRBV28 with TRBJ1-1; 9 positions agree with TRBD1. Germline values: CDR1 MDHEN, CDR2 SYDVKM. This CDR3 contains 14 residues. After removal of 2 bases from V and 9 bases from J, the junction contained 7 bases not matched to a gene. The chain's CDR3 is CASSLSVGQGKAFF. CDR3 DNA: TGTGCCAGCAGTTTAAGTGTCGGACAGGGGAAAGCTTTCTTT.

The chain recombines TRBV4-3 with TRBJ2-7; TRBD2 matches at 11 bases. The CDR3 has 20 amino acids. V lost 0 bases, J lost 3 bases, and 16 bases stayed unmatched. Germline CDR1 and CDR2: LGHNA and YSLEER. CDR3 nucleotides: TGCGCCAGCAGCCAAGAAGGGGCAGTAAGTCTAGCGGGAGGTCACTACGAGCAGTACTTC. Its protein is CASSQEGAVSLAGGHYEQYF.

The rearrangement uses TRBV6-5 and TRBJ2-3; D might be TRBD2 (6 bases). The CDR3 has 14 amino acids. The V and J ends lost 2 bases and 2 bases respectively, with 8 bases between them. Germline CDR1 and CDR2: MNHEY and SVGAGI. The CDR3 nucleotides are TGTGCCAGCAGTTACGGAGGGACCACAGATACGCAGTATTTT. It specifies CASSYGGTTDTQYF.

This rearrangement joins TRBV7-3 to TRBJ2-1; 13 bases map to TRBD2. The CDR3 loop spans 21 amino acids. From germline, CDR1 is SGHTA and CDR2 FQGTGA. After removal of 5 bases from V and 2 bases from J, the junction contained 18 bases not matched to a gene. CDR3 region: CASSMNPVGLAGESTYNEQFF. CDR3 sequence (DNA): TGTGCCAGCAGCATGAACCCGGTAGGACTAGCGGGAGAATCTACCTACAATGAGCAGTTCTTC.